This TCR beta chain appears in the sequencing data of a study of blood T cell repertoires in COVID-19. Across the study: Acute and convalescent COVID-19 specimens originated in the United States, Italy and Spain. The analysed material was cDNA or gDNA that came from T cells, B-cell-depleted T cells, or PBMCs.

The CDR3 extends over 14 amino acids. The V gene's germline CDR1 is SGHNT and CDR2 YYREEE (reference sequence). Germline trimming cut 3 bases from V and 6 bases from J; bases unmatched to any gene: 6. Original handling: From reference gene primer amplification, estimates of nucleated cell counts were derived. Profiling relied on immunoSEQ multiplex PCR, and the TCRdb table lists in-frame clones only, not all of them. From that table come the V and J calls and clone size; the DNA was used to work out D and trimming. The sample records some 220,000 clones, approximately 84% being singletons. The material sequenced was peripheral blood. The V call is TRBV5-4, the J call TRBJ1-2; 9 bases are shared with TRBD1. The clonotype was recovered from a woman aged 55-69 years with acute or convalescent COVID-19. The CDR3 reads CASSWGQGIDGYTF. For the CDR3, the DNA is TGTGCCAGCAGCTGGGGACAGGGCATAGATGGCTACACCTTC.